This TCR beta chain stems from a study of control samples from healthy donors and cancer patients. Profiled with immunoSEQ multiplex PCR; TCRdb holds only in-frame clones, not every one. The repertoire has about 190,000 clones, about 90% of them found once; the top ten carry 1.8%. The CDR3 covers 13 residues. V was trimmed by 1 base and J by 1 base, leaving 4 bases between them. Germline V gives CDR1 LNHDA, CDR2 SQIVND (reference sequence). The clonotype was recovered from a man aged 25 to 45 in good health. The V and J genes are TRBV19 and TRBJ1-1; no reliable D call. Specimen: blood. CDR3 in amino acids: CASSIAANTEAFF. The CDR3, as DNA: TGTGCCAGTAGTATAGCAGCGAACACTGAAGCTTTCTTT.